This TCR beta chain is drawn from a study of shared clonotypes between healthy human individuals. Here immunoSEQ multiplex PCR was the method, and the copy in TCRdb shows in-frame clones only, minus some. This sample has millions of clones, with just over 90% found just once. CDR3 length equals 14 residues. V lost 10 bases and J lost 4, with 17 bases in between. The germline V gene has CDR1 LNHDA and CDR2 SQIVND (reference sequence). The rearrangement joins TRBV19 to TRBJ1-5; D unclear. Sequencing was done on a sample of naive CD4+ T cells sorted from blood. The subset was: CD45RA+ positively selected. The TCR originated in a man between 18 and 29 years old in good health. CDR3 region: CATKASVGNQPQHF. The DNA of the CDR3 is TGTGCCACCAAGGCCTCAGTCGGGAATCAGCCCCAGCATTTT.